The T cell receptor beta chain described here comes from a study of blood T cell repertoires in COVID-19 (dated by TCRdb to about 2020). As for the study more broadly: Samples covering the acute and convalescent phases of COVID-19 were provided by collaborators in the United States, Italy and Spain. The material from the prospective study consisted of cDNA or gDNA derived from T cells, B-cell-depleted T cells, or PBMCs. The dataset comprised deeply sampled blood TCRbeta repertoires from subjects exposed to, actively infected with, or recovered from COVID-19. The repertoires were made available in a free public database intended to serve as a resource for research on the immune response to SARS-CoV-2. The samples were drawn from two sources: the first 160 participants of the ongoing ImmuneRACE study, and 1,000 to 1,500 subjects contributed by 6 global collaborators. Sample metadata almost always included a de-identified subject ID, COVID-19 status, age in years and sex. Where available, HLA class I and class II types were obtained from metadata supplied by the sample provider rather than from assay-based typing. Broad study findings and their caveats: The amount of clinical and demographic metadata varied by source and participant and was provided uncurated.

As regards this clone: The antigen it recognizes is unknown. Base qualities are not provided; no much larger clone lies one nucleotide away.

TCRbeta CDR3 regions were amplified from genomic DNA by means of the immunoSEQ Assay, a bias-controlled multiplex PCR. Per the authors' processing: The number of nucleated cells in each sample was estimated from the amplification of reference gene primers within the assay. To quantify the absolute abundance of each unique TCRbeta CDR3 rearrangement, sequence reads were collapsed and filtered. For each sample, productive Simpson clonality was calculated by taking the square root of Simpson's diversity index across productive rearrangements. TCRdb holds this immuneACCESS table with in-frame rearrangements only. Some clones are missing; in checked studies, unresolved V genes explain under half, and the rest has no known cause. The D gene and trimming were derived from the DNA, and the V and J assignments and clone size from that table. In this sample the table shows about 220,000 clones, around three quarters of which occur a single time. Of the sample, 7% to 8.5% is held by the ten largest clones.

Whole blood was collected in K2EDTA tubes by collaborating institutions according to the institutions' own protocols. For TCRbeta analysis, collaborator samples were shipped as frozen whole blood, as isolated PBMCs, or as DNA extracted from either sample type. The material sequenced was peripheral blood. The TCR was taken from a woman in her seventies with acute or convalescent COVID-19.

The CDR3 sequence is CAWSDAPGQVYGYTF. The DNA is as follows: TGTGCCTGGAGCGATGCCCCGGGACAGGTATATGGCTACACCTTC. This sequence uses TRBV30 and TRBJ1-2, with 8 bases in between that match TRBD1. In the germline V gene (reference sequence), CDR1 corresponds to GTSNPN and CDR2 to SVGIG. At the junction V is shortened by 3 bases and J by 5 bases; bases outside the gene matches: 11. The CDR3, cysteine through phenylalanine, is 15 amino acids long. Kept here is only the CDR3 DNA, which spans 45 bases and is read in frame from base 1.